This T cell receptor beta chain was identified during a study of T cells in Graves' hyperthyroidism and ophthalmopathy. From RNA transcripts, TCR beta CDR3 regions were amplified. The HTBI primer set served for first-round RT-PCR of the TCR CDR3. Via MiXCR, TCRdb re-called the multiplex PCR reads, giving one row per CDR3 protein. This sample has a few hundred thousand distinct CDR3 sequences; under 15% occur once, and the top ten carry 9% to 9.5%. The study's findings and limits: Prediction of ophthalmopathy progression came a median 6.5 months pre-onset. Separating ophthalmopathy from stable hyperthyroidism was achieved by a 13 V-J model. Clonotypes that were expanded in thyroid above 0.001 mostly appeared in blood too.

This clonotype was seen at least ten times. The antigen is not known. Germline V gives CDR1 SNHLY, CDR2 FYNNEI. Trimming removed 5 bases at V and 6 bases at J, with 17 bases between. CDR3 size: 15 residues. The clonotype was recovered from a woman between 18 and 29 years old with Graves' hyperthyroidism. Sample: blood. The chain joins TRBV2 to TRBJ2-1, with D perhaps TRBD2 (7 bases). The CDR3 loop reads CASSPQGGAVNEQFF. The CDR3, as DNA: TGTGCCAGCAGTCCCCAAGGGGGGGCCGTCAATGAGCAGTTCTTC.